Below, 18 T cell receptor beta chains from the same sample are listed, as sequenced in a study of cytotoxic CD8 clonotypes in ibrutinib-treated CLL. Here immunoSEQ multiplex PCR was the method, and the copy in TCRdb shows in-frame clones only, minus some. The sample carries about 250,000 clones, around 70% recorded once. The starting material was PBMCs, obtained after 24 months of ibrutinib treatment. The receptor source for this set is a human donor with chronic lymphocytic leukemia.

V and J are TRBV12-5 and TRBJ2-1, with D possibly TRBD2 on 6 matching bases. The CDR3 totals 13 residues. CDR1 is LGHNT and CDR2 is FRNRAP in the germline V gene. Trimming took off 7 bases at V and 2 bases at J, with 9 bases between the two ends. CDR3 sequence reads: CASAGDPYNEQFF. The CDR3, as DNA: TGTGCTAGTGCGGGAGACCCCTACAATGAGCAGTTCTTC. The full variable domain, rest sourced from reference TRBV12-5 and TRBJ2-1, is DARVTQTPRHKVTEMGQEVTMRCQPILGHNTVFWYRQTMMQGLELLAYFRNRAPLDDSGMPKDRFSAEMPDATLATLKIQPSEPRDSAVYFCASAGDPYNEQFFGPGTRLTVL.

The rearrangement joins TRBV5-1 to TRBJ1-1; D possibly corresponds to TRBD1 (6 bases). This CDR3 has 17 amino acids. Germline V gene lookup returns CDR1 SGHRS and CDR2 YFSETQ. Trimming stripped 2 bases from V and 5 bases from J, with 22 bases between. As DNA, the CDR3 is TGCGCCAGCAGCTTCAATGCAGGGGTATCGCGTAGGACTGAAGCTTTCTTT. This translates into CASSFNAGVSRRTEAFF.

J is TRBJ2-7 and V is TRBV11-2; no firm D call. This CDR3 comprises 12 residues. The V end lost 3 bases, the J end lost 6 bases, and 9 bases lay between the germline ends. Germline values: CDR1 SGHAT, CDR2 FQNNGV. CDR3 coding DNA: TGTGCCAGCAGCTTCCCGGGTCTCGAGCAGTACTTC. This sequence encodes CASSFPGLEQYF.

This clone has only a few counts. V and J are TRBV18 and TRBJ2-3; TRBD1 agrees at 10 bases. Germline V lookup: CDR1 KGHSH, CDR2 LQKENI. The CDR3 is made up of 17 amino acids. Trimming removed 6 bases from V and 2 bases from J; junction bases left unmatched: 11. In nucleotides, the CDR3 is TGTGCCAGCTCGCGACTTCCGGGACAGGGGATCACAGATACGCAGTATTTT. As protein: CASSRLPGQGITDTQYF.

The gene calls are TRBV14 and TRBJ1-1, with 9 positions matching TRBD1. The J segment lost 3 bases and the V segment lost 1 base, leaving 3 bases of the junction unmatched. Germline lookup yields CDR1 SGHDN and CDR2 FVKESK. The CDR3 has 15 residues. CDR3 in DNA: TGTGCCAGCAGCCAAGTTGACAGGGGGTACACTGAAGCTTTCTTT. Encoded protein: CASSQVDRGYTEAFF.

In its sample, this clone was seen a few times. The CDR3 DNA follows: TGCAGTGTGGGCAGGGCCACTGAAGCTTTCTTT. Its translation: CSVGRATEAFF. This sequence joins TRBV20-1 and TRBJ1-1; D is possibly TRBD1 (5 bases). The germline V and J ends were trimmed by 7 bases and 4 bases, with 10 bases remaining between them. CDR1 is DFQATT, CDR2 SNEGSKA, per germline (reference sequence). There are 11 residues in the CDR3.

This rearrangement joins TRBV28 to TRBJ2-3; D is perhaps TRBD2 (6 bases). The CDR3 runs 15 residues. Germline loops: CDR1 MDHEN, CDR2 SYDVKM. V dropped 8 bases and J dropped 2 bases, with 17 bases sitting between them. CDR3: CASGIDSDYTDTQYF. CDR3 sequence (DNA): TGTGCCAGCGGGATTGACTCGGACTACACAGATACGCAGTATTTT.

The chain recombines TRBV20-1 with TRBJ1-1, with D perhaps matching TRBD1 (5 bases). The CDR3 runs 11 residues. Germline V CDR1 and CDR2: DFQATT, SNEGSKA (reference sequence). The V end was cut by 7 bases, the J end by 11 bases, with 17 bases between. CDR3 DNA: TGCAGTGTTTCAGCCGTCGGGGGTGCTTTCTTT. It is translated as CSVSAVGGAFF.

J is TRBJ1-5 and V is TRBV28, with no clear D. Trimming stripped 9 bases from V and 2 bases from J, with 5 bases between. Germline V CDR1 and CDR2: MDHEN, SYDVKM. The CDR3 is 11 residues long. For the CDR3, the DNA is TGTGCCAGTCAGGGCAATCAGCCCCAGCATTTT. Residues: CASQGNQPQHF.

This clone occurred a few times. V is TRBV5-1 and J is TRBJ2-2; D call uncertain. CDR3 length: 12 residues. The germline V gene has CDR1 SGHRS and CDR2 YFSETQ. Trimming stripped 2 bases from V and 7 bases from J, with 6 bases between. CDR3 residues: CASSFNDGELFF. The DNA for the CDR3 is TGCGCCAGCAGCTTTAATGACGGGGAGCTGTTTTTT.

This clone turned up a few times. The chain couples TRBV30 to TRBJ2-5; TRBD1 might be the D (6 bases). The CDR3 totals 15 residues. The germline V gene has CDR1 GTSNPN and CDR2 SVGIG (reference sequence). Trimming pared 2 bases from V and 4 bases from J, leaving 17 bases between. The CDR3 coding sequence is TGTGCCTGGAGTCCCCGGACAGCGAGGAGAGAGACCCAGTACTTC. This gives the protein CAWSPRTARRETQYF. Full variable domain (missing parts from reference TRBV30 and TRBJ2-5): SQTIHQWPATLVQPVGSPLSLECTVEGTSNPNLYWYRQAAGRGLQLLFYSVGIGQISSEVPQNLSASRPQDRQFILSSKKLLLSDSGFYLCAWSPRTARRETQYFGPGTRLLVL.

The CDR3, as DNA: TGTGCCAGCAGCCTCAACCGGGGACCAGATACGCAGTATTTT. Residues: CASSLNRGPDTQYF. This chain links TRBV7-3 with TRBJ2-3; either TRBD1 or TRBD2 may supply D (5 bases each). V was trimmed by 5 bases and J by 4 bases, leaving 13 bases between them. There are 14 residues in the CDR3. From germline, CDR1 is SGHTA and CDR2 FQGTGA.

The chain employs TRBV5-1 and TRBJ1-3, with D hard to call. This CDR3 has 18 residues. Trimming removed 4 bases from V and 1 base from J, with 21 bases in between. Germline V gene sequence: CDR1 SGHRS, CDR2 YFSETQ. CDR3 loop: CASSPEVGIPMSGNTIYF. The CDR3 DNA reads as TGCGCCAGCAGCCCCGAGGTAGGCATCCCCATGTCTGGAAACACCATATATTTT.

CDR3 DNA sequence: TGTGCCAGCAGTCCCCAATTAGCGGGTGTTTACGAGCAGTACTTC. Translating gives CASSPQLAGVYEQYF. This chain joins TRBV27 and TRBJ2-7; TRBD2 aligns across 7 bases. The CDR3 sequence is 15 residues long. V dropped 5 bases and J dropped 4; count of bases not matched to a gene: 11. Looked up from germline, CDR1 is MNHEY and CDR2 is SMNVEV (reference sequence).

CDR3 sequence reads: CASSPPLDNEQFF. Written as DNA, the CDR3 is TGTGCCAGCAGCCCTCCTCTAGACAATGAGCAGTTCTTC. The chain uses TRBV9 and TRBJ2-1; no firm D call. Trimming left V 4 bases short and J 5 bases short, with 10 bases between. Germline CDR1 is SGDLS and CDR2 is YYNGEE. The CDR3 loop spans 13 amino acids.

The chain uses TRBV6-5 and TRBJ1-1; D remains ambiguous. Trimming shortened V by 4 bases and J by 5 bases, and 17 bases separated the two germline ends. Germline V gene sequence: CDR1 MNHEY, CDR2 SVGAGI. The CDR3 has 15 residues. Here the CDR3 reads CASSWEARRRTEAFF. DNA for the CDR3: TGTGCCAGCAGTTGGGAAGCCAGGCGGCGGACTGAAGCTTTCTTT.

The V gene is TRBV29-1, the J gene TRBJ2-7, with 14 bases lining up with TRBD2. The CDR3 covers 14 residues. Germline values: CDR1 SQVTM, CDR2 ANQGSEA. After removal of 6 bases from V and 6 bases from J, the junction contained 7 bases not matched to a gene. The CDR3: CSVKTSGRASEQYF. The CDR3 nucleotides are TGCAGCGTCAAGACTAGCGGGAGGGCCAGCGAGCAGTACTTC.

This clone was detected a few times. The CDR3 region is CASSPGHSSYEQYF. CDR3 bases: TGTGCCAGCAGTCCGGGACATAGCTCCTACGAGCAGTACTTC. The chain uses TRBV6-6 and TRBJ2-7, with TRBD1 as a possible D gene (6 bases). The germline V gene encodes CDR1 MNHNY and CDR2 SVGAGI (reference sequence). V lost 5 bases and J 0 bases, leaving 11 bases between the germline ends. The CDR3 sequence is 14 residues long.